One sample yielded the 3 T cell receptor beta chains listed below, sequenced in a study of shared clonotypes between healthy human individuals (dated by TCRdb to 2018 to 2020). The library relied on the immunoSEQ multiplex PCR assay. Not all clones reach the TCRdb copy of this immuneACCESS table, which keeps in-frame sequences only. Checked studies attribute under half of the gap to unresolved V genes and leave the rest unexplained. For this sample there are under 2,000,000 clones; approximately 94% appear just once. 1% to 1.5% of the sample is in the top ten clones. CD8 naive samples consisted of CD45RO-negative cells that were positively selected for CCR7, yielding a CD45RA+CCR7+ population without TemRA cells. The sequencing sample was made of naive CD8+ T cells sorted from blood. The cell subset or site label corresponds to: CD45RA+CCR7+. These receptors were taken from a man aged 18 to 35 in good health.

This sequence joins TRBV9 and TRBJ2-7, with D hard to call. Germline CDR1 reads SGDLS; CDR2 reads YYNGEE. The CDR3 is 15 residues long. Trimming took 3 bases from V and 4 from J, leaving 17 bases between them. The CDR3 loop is CASSASGSFFYEQYF. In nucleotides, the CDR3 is TGTGCCAGCAGCGCCTCCGGGTCCTTTTTTTACGAGCAGTACTTC.

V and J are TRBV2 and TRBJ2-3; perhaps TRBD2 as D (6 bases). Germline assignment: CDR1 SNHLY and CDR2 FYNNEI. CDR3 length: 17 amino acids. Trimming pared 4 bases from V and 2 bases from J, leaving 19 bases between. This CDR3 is CASSVVGGWGNTDTQYF. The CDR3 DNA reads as TGTGCCAGCAGTGTGGTGGGAGGATGGGGTAACACAGATACGCAGTATTTT.

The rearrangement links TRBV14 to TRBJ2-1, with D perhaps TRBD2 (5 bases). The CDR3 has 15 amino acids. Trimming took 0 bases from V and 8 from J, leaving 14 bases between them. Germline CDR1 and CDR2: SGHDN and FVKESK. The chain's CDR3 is CASSQDRGPVYEQFF. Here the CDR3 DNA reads TGTGCCAGCAGCCAAGACCGCGGGCCCGTGTATGAGCAGTTCTTC.